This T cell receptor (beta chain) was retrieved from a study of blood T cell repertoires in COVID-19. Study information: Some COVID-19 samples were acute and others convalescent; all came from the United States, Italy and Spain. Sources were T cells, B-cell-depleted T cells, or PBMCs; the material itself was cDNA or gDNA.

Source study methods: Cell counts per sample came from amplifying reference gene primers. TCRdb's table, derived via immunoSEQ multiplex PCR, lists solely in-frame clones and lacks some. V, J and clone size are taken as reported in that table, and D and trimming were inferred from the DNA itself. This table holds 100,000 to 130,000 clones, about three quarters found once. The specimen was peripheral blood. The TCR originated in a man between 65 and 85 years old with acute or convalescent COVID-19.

The CDR3 DNA follows: TGTGCCAGCAGCTTCTCTCCCCTTACAGGGTTCGACTATGGCTACACCTTC. This translates into CASSFSPLTGFDYGYTF. The chain employs TRBV7-2 and TRBJ1-2; possible D gene TRBD1, 6 bases. This CDR3 is built from 17 residues. The V gene lost 3 bases and the J gene lost 3 bases, with 20 bases spanning the gap. The germline CDR1 and CDR2 sequences are SGHTA and FQGNSA.